The 20 T cell receptor beta chains listed next were all sequenced from one sample in a study of radiotherapy plus CTLA-4 blockade in lung cancer. The protocol was immunoSEQ multiplex PCR, while the TCRdb copy is restricted to in-frame clones and leaves out a portion. Among tens of thousands of clones listed, over 60% were seen once. The sample here was peripheral blood, taken from a patient treated with radiotherapy plus ipilimumab. The receptors come from a human donor with non-small cell lung cancer whose response to radiotherapy plus ipilimumab could not be evaluated.

The chain links TRBV7-2 to TRBJ2-1; perhaps TRBD1 as D (6 bases). Germline CDR1 SGHTA, CDR2 FQGNSA. This CDR3 has 15 residues. Trimming shortened V by 5 bases and J by 0 bases, and 11 bases separated the two germline ends. For the CDR3, the DNA is TGTGCCAGCAGCCGACAGGCCATCTCCTACAATGAGCAGTTCTTC. Translated, it gives CASSRQAISYNEQFF.

The chain links TRBV29-1 to TRBJ1-1, with D possibly matching TRBD1 (5 bases). Germline V gene sequence: CDR1 SQVTM, CDR2 ANQGSEA. The CDR3 contains 14 residues. V was shortened by 2 bases and J by 4 bases, with 14 bases between the two germline ends. The CDR3 sequence is CSVERGGVGTEAFF. The DNA of the CDR3 is TGCAGCGTTGAACGGGGAGGGGTCGGCACTGAAGCTTTCTTT. Variable domain in full (rest from reference TRBV29-1 and TRBJ1-1): SAVISQKPSRDICQRGTSLTIQCQVDSQVTMMFWYRQQPGQSLTLIATANQGSEATYESGFVIDKFPISRPNLTFSTLTVSNMSPEDSSIYLCSVERGGVGTEAFFGQGTRLTVV.

This sequence joins TRBV9 and TRBJ1-1; the match to TRBD1 covers 11 bases. Looked up from germline, CDR1 is SGDLS and CDR2 is YYNGEE. The CDR3 totals 16 residues. V lost 3 bases and J lost 4; bases outside the gene matches: 8. This chain's CDR3 is CASSATRTGGGTEAFF. CDR3 DNA: TGTGCCAGCAGCGCTACCCGGACAGGGGGCGGCACTGAAGCTTTCTTT.

The CDR3 is CASSVRQGNGYTF. DNA of the CDR3: TGTGCCAGCAGCGTAAGACAGGGGAATGGCTACACCTTC. The rearrangement joins TRBV5-4 to TRBJ1-2; 8 bases line up with TRBD1. Trimming removed 4 bases from V and 6 bases from J; junction bases left unmatched: 5. The CDR3 is made up of 13 amino acids. Germline-derived CDR1 and CDR2 are SGHNT and YYREEE (reference sequence).

The gene calls are TRBV21-1 and TRBJ2-3; TRBD2, the table's D call, lacks a check against the DNA. TRBV21-1 is a recognized pseudogene. This CDR3 contains 14 residues. The CDR3 sequence is CASSRGLNTDTQYF. In DNA form, the CDR3 reads TGTGCCAGCAGCAGAGGACTCAACACAGATACGCAGTATTTT.

This clone came up once. V usage is TRBV5-1 and J usage is TRBJ2-3; 7 nucleotides align to TRBD2. The junction had 8 bases not matched to a gene; V was cut back by 4 bases and J by 3 bases. Germline-derived CDR1 and CDR2 are SGHRS and YFSETQ. This CDR3 has 15 residues. The chain's CDR3 is CASSVFGGGTDTQYF. For the CDR3, the DNA is TGCGCCAGCAGCGTCTTTGGGGGAGGGACAGATACGCAGTATTTT.

This chain connects TRBV18 to TRBJ1-5; TRBD1 agrees at 11 bases. The J segment lost 4 bases and the V segment lost 6 bases, leaving 2 bases of the junction unmatched. The germline V gene has CDR1 KGHSH and CDR2 LQKENI. The CDR3 consists of 14 residues. CDR3 nucleotides: TGTGCCAGCTCGGACAGGGGGCCGAATCAGCCCCAGCATTTT. Translation: CASSDRGPNQPQHF.

This chain uses TRBV27 with TRBJ2-7; tentatively, D is TRBD2 (5 bases). The CDR3 consists of 16 residues. Trimming took off 6 bases at V and 4 bases at J, with 22 bases between the two ends. Germline CDR1 and CDR2: MNHEY and SMNVEV (reference sequence). CDR3 region: CASSPWSGVSPYEQYF. In DNA form, the CDR3 reads TGTGCCAGCAGCCCATGGAGCGGAGTTTCCCCGTACGAGCAGTACTTC.

J is TRBJ2-1 and V is TRBV4-1, with 8 bases lining up with TRBD2. This CDR3 spans 13 amino acids. Germline CDR1 is MGHRA and CDR2 is YSYEKL. The V and J ends lost 6 bases and 3 bases, in that order; junction bases with no gene match: 1. The DNA of the CDR3 is TGCGCCAGCAGTAGCGGGGTCTACAATGAGCAGTTCTTC. Translating gives CASSSGVYNEQFF.

This sequence joins TRBV15 and TRBJ2-2; 7 bases line up with TRBD1. V shed 5 bases and J 4 bases; nucleotides not matched to a gene: 10. There are 16 residues in the CDR3. The germline V gene has CDR1 LNHNV and CDR2 YYDKDF (reference sequence). For the CDR3, the DNA is TGTGCCACCAGCTATTCCCCAGGGGGTGGCACCGGGGAGCTGTTTTTT. Translation gives CATSYSPGGGTGELFF.

The V call is TRBV7-2, the J call TRBJ2-5, with 11 bases fitting TRBD2. CDR1 is SGHTA and CDR2 is FQGNSA in the germline V gene. CDR3 length equals 18 residues. V lost 5 bases, J lost 5 bases, and 16 bases stayed unmatched. This CDR3 is CASSPSPGTSGLWETQYF. CDR3 sequence (DNA): TGTGCCAGCAGCCCGAGTCCCGGGACTAGCGGCCTTTGGGAGACCCAGTACTTC.

The CDR3 nucleotides are TGTGCCAGCAGTAAACAGACAGAGAACTATGGCTACACCTTC. Protein sequence: CASSKQTENYGYTF. V and J are TRBV2 and TRBJ1-2, with a weak D call TRBD1 (5 bases). V lost 5 bases, J lost 2 bases, and 12 bases lay in between. In germline, CDR1 is SNHLY, CDR2 FYNNEI. The CDR3 length is 14 residues.

This clone has a handful of counts. This chain uses TRBV7-9 with TRBJ1-1; 8 nucleotides match TRBD1. The germline gives CDR1 SEHNR, CDR2 FQNEAQ (reference sequence). V shed 5 bases, J shed 1 base, and the junction held 3 bases outside the gene matches. This CDR3 region has 14 residues. CDR3 sequence: CASSRTGQNTEAFF. CDR3 sequence (DNA): TGTGCCAGCAGCCGGACAGGGCAGAACACTGAAGCTTTCTTT.

The V gene is TRBV28, the J gene TRBJ2-3; possibly TRBD2 for D (5 bases). Trimming removed 5 bases from V and 4 bases from J, with 13 bases in between. CDR3 length: 14 amino acids. Per germline, CDR1 MDHEN and CDR2 SYDVKM. As DNA, the CDR3 is TGTGCCAGCAGTCCCCCGAGAGGGCCAGATACGCAGTATTTT. Its translation is CASSPPRGPDTQYF.

V usage is TRBV6-6 and J usage is TRBJ2-3; 7 nucleotides match TRBD2. The germline V gene has CDR1 MNHNY and CDR2 SVGAGI (reference sequence). With 5 bases clipped from V and 2 bases from J, the junction kept 1 base outside the gene matches. The CDR3 consists of 13 residues. The CDR3 here is CASSSGTTDTQYF. Written as DNA, the CDR3 is TGTGCCAGCAGTAGCGGGACCACAGATACGCAGTATTTT.

The chain links TRBV7-8 to TRBJ2-3, with D possibly being TRBD1 (6 bases). V was shortened by 3 bases and J by 0 bases, with 13 bases between the two germline ends. The CDR3 has 16 residues. The germline gives CDR1 SGHVS, CDR2 FQNEAQ. The CDR3 loop is CASSFHRVSSTDTQYF. For the CDR3, the DNA is TGTGCCAGCAGCTTCCACAGGGTTTCTAGCACAGATACGCAGTATTTT.

This chain connects TRBV4-2 to TRBJ2-7, with TRBD1 as a possible D gene (6 bases). Germline CDR1 and CDR2: LGHNA and YNFKEQ. V lost 1 base to trimming and J lost 2 bases, with 18 bases between them. The CDR3 totals 17 residues. Here the CDR3 DNA reads TGTGCCAGCAGCCAAGTCGTCCAACCAGGGACAACCTACGAGCAGTACTTC. It specifies CASSQVVQPGTTYEQYF.

The V gene is TRBV5-4, the J gene TRBJ2-7; 10 bases map to TRBD2. There are 15 residues in the CDR3. V lost 5 bases and J lost 2; bases outside the gene matches: 7. CDR1 SGHNT and CDR2 YYREEE come from the germline V gene (reference sequence). The DNA of the CDR3 is TGTGCCAGCAGTTTGAGACTAGCGGGCGCCTACGAGCAGTACTTC. Its protein is CASSLRLAGAYEQYF. The whole variable domain, remainder taken from reference TRBV5-4 and TRBJ2-7, is ETGVTQSPTHLIKTRGQQVTLRCSSQSGHNTVSWYQQALGQGPQFIFQYYREEENGRGNFPPRFSGLQFPNYSSELNVNALELDDSALYLCASSLRLAGAYEQYFGPGTRLTVT.

This clone is labeled as medium-sized. The rearrangement links TRBV25-1 to TRBJ1-5; maybe TRBD1 (5 bases). CDR1 is MGHDK, CDR2 SYGVNS, per germline. This CDR3 region has 14 residues. The V gene lost 4 bases and the J gene lost 1 base, with 8 bases spanning the gap. The CDR3 loop is CASSGGESNQPQHF. As DNA, the CDR3 is TGTGCCAGCAGTGGGGGGGAAAGCAATCAGCCCCAGCATTTT.

The chain is built from TRBV27 and TRBJ1-1; D uncertain. The CDR3 totals 15 residues. Germline V CDR1 and CDR2: MNHEY, SMNVEV (reference sequence). The V gene lost 3 bases and the J gene lost 0 bases, with 11 bases spanning the gap. The CDR3 spells CASSFRNSLNTEAFF. The DNA of the CDR3 is TGTGCCAGCAGTTTTAGGAACAGCCTGAACACTGAAGCTTTCTTT.